The rows below give T cell receptor beta chains drawn from one sample of a study of CD8+ T cells in alopecia areata. TCRdb's table, derived via immunoSEQ multiplex PCR, lists solely in-frame clones and lacks some. This sample has 150,000 to 200,000 clones, with about three fifths found just once. Specimen: CD4+ T cells sorted from blood, collected around week 49, from a patient treated with tofacitinib. The source of these receptors is a human donor with alopecia areata. CDR3s include the opening cysteine and the closing phenylalanine or tryptophan. A D gene is named only where the DNA matches it firmly.

v_gene: TRBV27
j_gene: TRBJ2-1
d_gene: TRBD2
CDR3aa: CASSFGRAYEQFF

v_gene: TRBV27
j_gene: TRBJ1-2
d_gene: NA
CDR3aa: CASSFSPREVPAYGYTF

v_gene: TRBV23-1
j_gene: TRBJ1-3
d_gene: NA
CDR3aa: CASSPLTGTNSGNTIYF

v_gene: TRBV29-1
j_gene: TRBJ2-5
d_gene: NA
CDR3aa: CSVSRVEETQYF

v_gene: TRBV6-6
j_gene: TRBJ1-4
d_gene: NA
CDR3aa: CASSYRQGNEKLFF

v_gene: TRBV5-1
j_gene: TRBJ2-5
d_gene: TRBD1
CDR3aa: CASSWGTGQETQYF

v_gene: TRBV5-1
j_gene: TRBJ1-2
d_gene: NA
CDR3aa: CASSLDPQGSAGYTF

v_gene: TRBV9
j_gene: TRBJ1-1
d_gene: NA
CDR3aa: CASSVTPNTEAFF

v_gene: TRBV2
j_gene: TRBJ2-3
d_gene: NA
CDR3aa: CASSDGGVADTQYF

v_gene: TRBV29-1
j_gene: TRBJ2-6
d_gene: TRBD1
CDR3aa: CSALTGAGANVLTF

v_gene: TRBV28
j_gene: TRBJ2-6
d_gene: NA
CDR3aa: CASSVNPANVLTF

v_gene: TRBV10-3
j_gene: TRBJ2-5
d_gene: NA
CDR3aa: CAISEFVGTQYF

v_gene: TRBV29-1
j_gene: TRBJ2-1
d_gene: NA
CDR3aa: CSVIGTHPFVEQFF

v_gene: TRBV7-2
j_gene: TRBJ2-3
d_gene: NA
CDR3aa: CASRLAIFTDTQYF

v_gene: TRBV29-1
j_gene: TRBJ1-2
d_gene: NA
CDR3aa: CSVEAGPNYGYTF

v_gene: TRBV20-1
j_gene: TRBJ1-4
d_gene: NA
CDR3aa: CSAGAEKLFF

v_gene: TRBV7-2
j_gene: TRBJ2-3
d_gene: NA
CDR3aa: CASSLRGPAMDTQYF

v_gene: TRBV11-2
j_gene: TRBJ1-1
d_gene: TRBD1
CDR3aa: CASSPGRDREAFF

v_gene: TRBV30
j_gene: TRBJ1-6
d_gene: NA
CDR3aa: CAQAAESLLHF

v_gene: TRBV29-1
j_gene: TRBJ1-1
d_gene: NA
CDR3aa: CSVEEGRTEAFF

v_gene: TRBV6-5
j_gene: TRBJ2-3
d_gene: NA
CDR3aa: CASSLLGTSTDTQYF

v_gene: TRBV30
j_gene: TRBJ2-7
d_gene: NA
CDR3aa: CAWGGTSGPYEQYF

v_gene: TRBV7-2
j_gene: TRBJ1-3
d_gene: NA
CDR3aa: CASSFASSGNTIYF

v_gene: TRBV29-1
j_gene: TRBJ1-3
d_gene: NA
CDR3aa: CSAQGQFSGNTIYF

v_gene: TRBV14
j_gene: TRBJ2-7
d_gene: NA
CDR3aa: CASSPFEGREQYF

v_gene: TRBV5-1
j_gene: TRBJ2-1
d_gene: NA
CDR3aa: CASSLSPSYNEQFF

v_gene: TRBV7-6
j_gene: TRBJ2-7
d_gene: NA
CDR3aa: CASSLGVGDSYEQYF

v_gene: TRBV2
j_gene: TRBJ1-1
d_gene: NA
CDR3aa: CASSEASTMNTEAFF

v_gene: TRBV6-5
j_gene: TRBJ1-2
d_gene: TRBD1
CDR3aa: CASSYGGQDYGYTF

v_gene: TRBV5-6
j_gene: TRBJ2-7
d_gene: NA
CDR3aa: CASSLGGMNTYEQYF

v_gene: TRBV7-6
j_gene: TRBJ2-7
d_gene: TRBD2
CDR3aa: CASSSAGDEQYF

v_gene: TRBV7-9
j_gene: TRBJ1-6
d_gene: TRBD1
CDR3aa: CASSRRGQGAGSPLHF

v_gene: TRBV29-1
j_gene: TRBJ2-5
d_gene: NA
CDR3aa: CSVEDWAGRQTQYF

v_gene: TRBV29-1
j_gene: TRBJ2-5
d_gene: NA
CDR3aa: CSVDSSGNGETQYF

v_gene: TRBV29-1
j_gene: TRBJ2-1
d_gene: NA
CDR3aa: CSVEEIRNYNEQFF

v_gene: TRBV9
j_gene: TRBJ2-7
d_gene: TRBD1
CDR3aa: CASSGGQGSEQYF

v_gene: TRBV30
j_gene: TRBJ1-6
d_gene: NA
CDR3aa: CAWRRQNNSPLHF

v_gene: TRBV30
j_gene: TRBJ1-1
d_gene: NA
CDR3aa: CAWSVGTNAFF

v_gene: TRBV7-9
j_gene: TRBJ2-6
d_gene: TRBD1
CDR3aa: CASSRQGVSGANVLTF

v_gene: TRBV7-9
j_gene: TRBJ2-3
d_gene: NA
CDR3aa: CASSSPGLSDTQYF

v_gene: TRBV29-1
j_gene: TRBJ2-1
d_gene: NA
CDR3aa: CSAAPKAGNNEQFF

v_gene: TRBV30
j_gene: TRBJ1-5
d_gene: NA
CDR3aa: CAWSDAGRGDQPQHF

v_gene: TRBV30
j_gene: TRBJ2-1
d_gene: NA
CDR3aa: CAWVSQRDEQFF

v_gene: TRBV29-1
j_gene: TRBJ2-7
d_gene: TRBD1
CDR3aa: CSVAGGYEQYF

v_gene: TRBV30
j_gene: TRBJ1-2
d_gene: NA
CDR3aa: CAWAPVLRHGYTF

v_gene: TRBV5-4
j_gene: TRBJ2-7
d_gene: TRBD1
CDR3aa: CASSLGTGYEQYF

v_gene: TRBV6-5
j_gene: TRBJ1-1
d_gene: NA
CDR3aa: CASSSSEQNTEAFF

v_gene: TRBV27
j_gene: TRBJ2-2
d_gene: NA
CDR3aa: CASSLVGAGGELFF

v_gene: TRBV6-6
j_gene: TRBJ2-1
d_gene: NA
CDR3aa: CASSYIHLEGEQFF